This T cell receptor (beta chain) was identified in a study of cytomegalovirus exposure and HLA in healthy donors. This PCR relied on a set of 60 Vbeta primers and 13 Jbeta primers. The method was immunoSEQ multiplex PCR; TCRdb's version includes in-frame clones alone and lacks a portion of them. The table includes roughly 130,000 clones, approximately 69% detected once. Germline V gene data show CDR1 as MDHEN and CDR2 as SYDVKM. With 7 bases clipped from V and 5 bases from J, the junction kept 16 bases outside the gene matches. This CDR3 region has 16 residues. As regards this clone: What it binds is unknown.

Study-wide results and caveats: According to a later analysis, donors in an Asian-associated ancestry cluster reportedly had fewer N-insertions than the roughly 670-donor mean. According to the study, around 180 TCR beta chains were cytomegalovirus-associated.

Material: PBMCs. The rearrangement links TRBV28 to TRBJ2-7; 8 positions match TRBD1. This TCR was sampled from a man aged 35-49 years in good health and CMV-seropositive. Here the CDR3 DNA reads TGTGCCAGCATCCCACCGATGTTGACAGGGGCCGACGAGCAGTACTTC. This translates into CASIPPMLTGADEQYF. Variable domain in full (rest from reference TRBV28 and TRBJ2-7): DVKVTQSSRYLVKRTGEKVFLECVQDMDHENMFWYRQDPGLGLRLIYFSYDVKMKEKGDIPEGYSVSREKKERFSLILESASTNQTSMYLCASIPPMLTGADEQYFGPGTRLTVT.